These T cell receptor beta chains were read from a single sample in a study of identical twins. TCRdb reprocessed the 5' RACE reads with MiXCR, giving one entry per CDR3 protein. This sample has around 680,000 distinct CDR3 sequences; 8.6% occur once, and the top ten carry around 0.95%. Separately, the same data were catalogued under a study of yellow fever vaccine responses in identical twins.

Sequenced input: PBMCs. These receptors were obtained from a woman aged 18 to 35 in good health. CDR3s include the opening cysteine and the closing phenylalanine or tryptophan. A D gene is named only where the DNA matches it firmly. A row's size may be missing; if present it is once, few, many or a size class.

j_call,v_call,d_call,clone_size,cdr3_aa,cdr3_nt
TRBJ1-5,TRBV12-3/TRBV12-4,TRBD1,NA,CASSPNRGGSNQPQHF,TGTGCCAGCAGTCCTAACAGGGGGGGCAGCAATCAGCCCCAGCATTTT
TRBJ1-4,TRBV28,NA,few,CASSSGLEKLFF,TGTGCCAGCAGCTCGGGTCTTGAAAAACTGTTTTTT
TRBJ1-4,TRBV27,NA,few,CASSLPGRSKLFF,TGTGCCAGCAGTCTCCCAGGCCGCTCAAAACTGTTTTTT
TRBJ2-1,TRBV3-1,NA,many,CASSQDAEPYNEQFF,TGTGCCAGCAGCCAAGATGCAGAACCTTACAATGAGCAGTTCTTC
TRBJ2-3,TRBV28,TRBD2,NA,CASKSGGSTDTQYF,TGTGCCAGTAAAAGCGGGGGGAGCACAGATACGCAGTATTTT
TRBJ2-3,TRBV18,TRBD2,NA,CASSRTSGLDTDTQYF,TGTGCCAGCTCACGGACTAGCGGCCTAGACACAGATACGCAGTATTTT
TRBJ2-3,TRBV10-3,TRBD2,few,CAISSGTSGSTDTQYF,TGTGCCATCAGCTCCGGGACTAGCGGGAGCACAGATACGCAGTATTTT
TRBJ2-7,TRBV4-3,NA,few,CASSQGVGFEQYF,TGCGCCAGCAGCCAAGGGGTGGGGTTCGAGCAGTACTTC
TRBJ2-1,TRBV12-5,TRBD1,few,CASGLAVGTGGNEQFF,TGTGCTAGTGGTCTAGCGGTAGGGACAGGGGGCAATGAGCAGTTCTTC
TRBJ1-3,TRBV12-3/TRBV12-4,NA,NA,CASSWGESGNTIYF,TGTGCCAGCAGTTGGGGGGAGAGTGGAAACACCATATATTTT